This T cell receptor beta chain was captured by sequencing in a study of Graves' ophthalmopathy and Graves' hyperthyroidism. The study amplified TCR beta CDR3 regions using RNA transcripts. In the first round, RT-PCR was carried out with HTBI primers, and a multiplex PCR formed the second round. A single record per CDR3 protein comes from TCRdb applying MiXCR to the multiplex PCR reads. The sample consists of hundreds of thousands of distinct CDR3 sequences, 20% to 25% of them appearing once. Trimming pared 1 base from V and 1 base from J, leaving 17 bases between. The CDR3 sequence is 17 residues long. Looked up from germline, CDR1 is SGHTS and CDR2 is YDEGEE. Other autoimmune diseases, uncontrolled infections, pregnancy or lactation led to the exclusion of patients. This clonotype was counted ten times or more.

V is TRBV5-8 and J is TRBJ2-5; D call uncertain. Sample: peripheral blood. The source is a woman aged 45-65 years with Graves' ophthalmopathy. This CDR3 reads CASSLIRSSGFQETQYF. DNA for the CDR3: TGTGCCAGCAGCTTGATTCGCTCGTCAGGCTTCCAAGAGACCCAGTACTTC.